Shown below are 24 T cell receptor beta chains from a single sample sequenced in a study of human T cells and chemical hapten exposure. TCRdb independently ran MiXCR on the RACE reads; one entry per CDR3 protein. Of about 110,000 distinct CDR3 sequences in the sample, approximately 11% were seen once. This sample's time point: patch test 1, 2 weeks after DPC sensitization. As to treatment: therapeutic diphenylcyclopropenone sensitization with weekly scalp DPC. The sample in question was whole blood, obtained in connection with sensitization to the hapten diphenylcyclopropenone (DPC). All receptors derive from a woman between 40 and 55 years old with alopecia areata. Some clones in this sample may be carry-over from other donors' samples.

This clonotype has just a few counts. Here the CDR3 reads CATSDLDPDRLAYTQYF. The CDR3 coding sequence is TGTGCCACCAGTGATTTGGACCCGGACAGGCTAGCTTATACGCAGTATTTT. The chain uses TRBV24-1 and TRBJ2-3, with 7 bases fitting TRBD1. This CDR3 comprises 17 residues. In germline, CDR1 is KGHDR, CDR2 SFDVKD. J gave up 7 bases and V 0 bases, and 12 bases lay outside the gene matches.

This clonotype appeared many times. V and J are TRBV5-1 and TRBJ2-1, with 13 bases fitting TRBD2. The J segment lost 5 bases and the V segment lost 4 bases, leaving 3 bases of the junction unmatched. The CDR3 is 15 residues long. CDR1 and CDR2 (germline): SGHRS, YFSETQ. The CDR3 DNA reads as TGCGCCAGCAGCCCCGGACTAGCGGGGGACAATGAGCAGTTCTTC. Its protein is CASSPGLAGDNEQFF. Complete variable domain (other parts from reference TRBV5-1 and TRBJ2-1): KAGVTQTPRYLIKTRGQQVTLSCSPISGHRSVSWYQQTPGQGLQFLFEYFSETQRNKGNFPGRFSGRQFSNSRSEMNVSTLELGDSALYLCASSPGLAGDNEQFFGPGTRLTVL.

The sample holds a few counts of this clonotype. The rearrangement uses TRBV4-3 and TRBJ2-1; no firm D call. The CDR3 is 14 amino acids. Trimming took off 0 bases at V and 6 bases at J, with 9 bases between the two ends. Germline loops: CDR1 LGHNA, CDR2 YSLEER. This chain's CDR3 is CASSQDVVSNEQFF. In DNA form, the CDR3 reads TGCGCCAGCAGCCAAGATGTGGTGAGCAATGAGCAGTTCTTC.

The chain uses TRBV5-5 and TRBJ2-5, with 9 bases aligning to TRBD2. The J segment lost 5 bases and the V segment lost 1 base, leaving 6 bases of the junction unmatched. This CDR3 has 15 amino acids. Germline V gene sequence: CDR1 SGHKS, CDR2 YYEKEE (reference sequence). The CDR3 reads CASSLLAGAGETQYF. The DNA of the CDR3 is TGTGCCAGCAGCTTGTTAGCGGGAGCGGGGGAGACCCAGTACTTC.

This clonotype was observed many times. This chain joins TRBV13 and TRBJ2-7; 10 bases align to TRBD2. This CDR3 has 15 residues. CDR1 and CDR2 (germline): PRHDT, FYEKMQ (reference sequence). After removal of 5 bases from V and 3 bases from J, the junction contained 7 bases not matched to a gene. The CDR3 DNA reads as TGTGCCAGCAGCGCGGTGGCTAGCGGGAGCTACGAGCAGTACTTC. This encodes CASSAVASGSYEQYF.

This clonotype was picked up a small number of times. The CDR3 bases are TGTGCCAGCAGCAGGGCAGGGGGCTCTGACACCGGGGAGCTGTTTTTT. This encodes CASSRAGGSDTGELFF. The rearrangement uses TRBV7-2 and TRBJ2-2, with TRBD1 matching over 8 bases. Germline-derived CDR1 and CDR2 are SGHTA and FQGNSA. The CDR3 is 16 residues long. V gave up 5 bases and J gave up 3 bases; unmatched junction bases: 8.

This clonotype was seen repeatedly, ten times or more. The chain links TRBV5-1 to TRBJ2-1; TRBD1 matches 9 bases. CDR1 SGHRS and CDR2 YFSETQ come from the germline V gene. This CDR3 spans 14 amino acids. V lost 6 bases, J lost 7 bases, and 8 bases stayed unmatched. The CDR3 DNA sequence: TGCGCCAGCACTGAACAGGGGGCTGGAAATGAGCAGTTCTTC. As protein: CASTEQGAGNEQFF.

In this sample, this clonotype turned up a few times. The chain employs TRBV6-5 and TRBJ2-2, with D unclear. The germline gives CDR1 MNHEY, CDR2 SVGAGI. Trimming shortened V by 7 bases and J by 6 bases, and 9 bases separated the two germline ends. This CDR3 comprises 12 residues. CDR3 loop: CASIRVSGELFF. As DNA, the CDR3 is TGTGCCAGCATAAGAGTTTCCGGGGAGCTGTTTTTT.

This clonotype was counted a few times. The chain combines TRBV6-2 or TRBV6-3 with TRBJ1-6; D is unresolved. Per germline, CDR1 MNHEY and CDR2 SVGEGT. This CDR3 has 15 amino acids. V was trimmed by 8 bases and J by 5 bases, leaving 16 bases between them. The CDR3 protein is CASARRTVDNSPLHF. For the CDR3, the DNA is TGTGCCAGCGCCCGAAGGACGGTAGATAATTCACCCCTCCACTTT.

The J gene is TRBJ1-1, the V gene TRBV6-5, with D unresolved. Germline CDR1 and CDR2: MNHEY and SVGAGI. Trimming shortened V by 7 bases and J by 11 bases, and 14 bases separated the two germline ends. The CDR3 is 11 residues long. In nucleotides, the CDR3 is TGTGCCAGCAATCTGGGTGGCAGCGCTTTCTTT. Translated, it gives CASNLGGSAFF.

This clonotype was recorded many times. The chain combines TRBV24-1 with TRBJ2-7, with D maybe TRBD1 (5 bases). Germline lookup yields CDR1 KGHDR and CDR2 SFDVKD. This CDR3 region has 14 residues. V was clipped by 5 bases and J by 0 bases, with 10 bases between them. The CDR3 loop reads CATSGGQGSYEQYF. CDR3 sequence (DNA): TGTGCCACCAGTGGAGGACAAGGCTCCTACGAGCAGTACTTC.

This clonotype was observed a handful of times. This chain joins TRBV7-8 and TRBJ2-4; 7 bases line up with TRBD2. The CDR3 covers 14 residues. CDR1 and CDR2 (germline): SGHVS, FQNEAQ. J lost 3 bases, V lost 5 bases, and 4 bases had no gene match. This CDR3 is CASSEREGKNIQYF. CDR3 coding DNA: TGTGCCAGCAGCGAAAGGGAGGGCAAAAACATTCAGTACTTC.

This clonotype turned up a few times. The chain combines TRBV12-3 or TRBV12-4 with TRBJ2-3, with D tentatively TRBD1 or TRBD2 (6 bases each). V was trimmed by 3 bases and J by 10 bases, leaving 17 bases between them. The CDR3 has 14 amino acids. CDR3 in amino acids: CASSLGQPGAAQYF. CDR3 DNA: TGTGCCAGCAGTTTGGGCCAACCGGGGGCTGCGCAGTATTTT.

Ten or more counts support this clonotype. The chain employs TRBV18 and TRBJ1-3; D remains ambiguous. Trimming took off 3 bases at V and 7 bases at J, with 13 bases between the two ends. This CDR3 has 14 residues. CDR1 KGHSH and CDR2 LQKENI come from the germline V gene. This CDR3 is CASSPDSPGNTIYF. DNA of the CDR3: TGTGCCAGCTCACCTGACTCCCCCGGGAACACCATATATTTT.

There are a few counts of this clonotype. This rearrangement joins TRBV18 to TRBJ1-6; D may be TRBD1 (5 bases). Per the germline V gene, CDR1 is KGHSH and CDR2 is LQKENI. Trimming pared 10 bases from V and 3 bases from J, leaving 13 bases between. This CDR3 is 14 amino acids long. The CDR3 DNA follows: TGTGCCACCACGGGACCCAACTATAATTCACCCCTCCACTTT. Translating it yields CATTGPNYNSPLHF.

CDR3 residues: CSVETRDREFTGELFF. DNA for the CDR3: TGCAGCGTTGAAACTCGGGACAGGGAGTTTACCGGGGAGCTGTTTTTT. The rearrangement links TRBV29-1 to TRBJ2-2, with 9 nucleotides matching TRBD1. Losses at the gene ends were 2 bases for V and 5 bases for J; bases not matched to a gene: 9. There are 16 residues in the CDR3. CDR1 and CDR2 (germline): SQVTM, ANQGSEA.

This clonotype occurred many times. CDR3 nucleotides: TGTGCCAGCAGAGAGGGACAGAGCTCTGGAAACACCATATATTTT. Translation: CASREGQSSGNTIYF. V and J are TRBV7-2 and TRBJ1-3; TRBD1 agrees at 7 bases. The germline V gene encodes CDR1 SGHTA and CDR2 FQGNSA. Trimming removed 6 bases from V and 0 bases from J; junction bases left unmatched: 5. This CDR3 contains 15 residues.

There are a few counts of this clonotype. The rearrangement links TRBV5-1 to TRBJ2-7; D may correspond to TRBD1 or TRBD2 (5 bases each). The V and J ends lost 0 bases and 1 base respectively, with 11 bases between them. Germline values: CDR1 SGHRS, CDR2 YFSETQ. The CDR3 covers 15 residues. CDR3 region: CASSLAGTPSYEQYF. The CDR3, as DNA: TGCGCCAGCAGCTTGGCCGGGACCCCTTCCTACGAGCAGTACTTC.

In its sample, this clonotype was seen a few times. J is TRBJ2-3 and V is TRBV11-3; unclear D gene. The CDR3 is 14 residues long. Germline V gene sequence: CDR1 SGHNT, CDR2 YENEEA. V dropped 5 bases and J dropped 1 base, with 10 bases sitting between them. In DNA form, the CDR3 reads TGTGCCAGCAGCGAGTCCCCCGGCACAGATACGCAGTATTTT. It yields the protein CASSESPGTDTQYF.

This clonotype appeared a few times. This rearrangement joins TRBV20-1 to TRBJ1-4, with 10 bases fitting TRBD1. The length of the CDR3 is 17 residues. After removal of 1 base from V and 8 bases from J, the junction contained 13 bases not matched to a gene. Looked up from germline, CDR1 is DFQATT and CDR2 is SNEGSKA (reference sequence). In DNA form, the CDR3 reads TGCAGTGCTAGAGGACGTCAAGTGCGGACAGGGGGGGAAAAACTGTTTTTT. The encoded protein is CSARGRQVRTGGEKLFF.

This clonotype was recorded many times. This sequence joins TRBV7-2 and TRBJ2-6; D is undetermined. Germline-derived CDR1 and CDR2 are SGHTA and FQGNSA. The germline V and J ends were trimmed by 1 base and 0 bases, with 10 bases remaining between them. The CDR3 is 17 amino acids. CDR3 protein: CASSLVAGFSGANVLTF. CDR3 DNA: TGTGCCAGCAGCTTAGTGGCAGGTTTCTCTGGGGCCAACGTCCTGACTTTC.

The V gene is TRBV29-1, the J gene TRBJ2-4; D gene ambiguous. In germline, CDR1 is SQVTM, CDR2 ANQGSEA. V gave up 6 bases and J gave up 6 bases, with 15 bases separating them. The length of the CDR3 is 13 residues. CDR3 amino acids: CSVRQVTGNIQYF. The CDR3 coding sequence is TGCAGCGTGAGGCAGGTTACGGGAAACATTCAGTACTTC.

In this sample, this clonotype turned up a few times. CDR3 bases: TGCGCCAGCAGCTTGGGTTCTGGATGGGATACGCAGTATTTT. This codes for CASSLGSGWDTQYF. The gene calls are TRBV5-1 and TRBJ2-3; D gene ambiguous. Trimming removed 0 bases from V and 6 bases from J, with 11 bases in between. Germline V CDR1 and CDR2: SGHRS, YFSETQ. CDR3 size: 14 residues.

The V gene is TRBV10-3, the J gene TRBJ1-6; D may be TRBD1 (6 bases). Germline V gives CDR1 ENHRY, CDR2 SYGVKD. The length of the CDR3 is 16 residues. Deletions cut 4 bases from V and 6 bases from J, with 16 bases between. DNA for the CDR3: TGTGCCATCAGTGCATCGGGGAACAGGGTTAATTCACCCCTCCACTTT. As protein: CAISASGNRVNSPLHF.